Described below is a single T cell receptor (beta chain) sequence and its context. This specimen comes from a study of PD-1 blockade in mismatch repair-deficient tumors. V was shortened by 2 bases and J by 1 base, with 12 bases between the two germline ends. The CDR3 length is 15 residues. Germline loops: CDR1 LGHNA, CDR2 YNFKEQ. Libraries were prepared by immunoSEQ multiplex PCR; TCRdb keeps only in-frame clonotypes and omits some of them. The data show roughly 130,000 clones, about 88% seen once. This receptor was identified in an adult with mismatch repair-deficient cancer. The chain joins TRBV4-2 to TRBJ2-7; D possibly corresponds to TRBD2 (6 bases). Sequences were derived from peripheral blood, sampled roughly 70 weeks after starting pembrolizumab. DNA for the CDR3: TGTGCCAGCAGCCAACGGGAGAGCGAATCCTACGAGCAGTACTTC. Translated, it gives CASSQRESESYEQYF.